These 27 T cell receptor beta chains came from one sample sequenced in a study of neurological immune-mediated disorders. MiXCR was run by TCRdb on the 5' RACE reads, yielding one entry per CDR3 protein. The sample shows roughly 50,000 distinct CDR3 sequences, 9.5% to 15% of them seen only once. The material sequenced was PBMCs. These receptors came from a woman aged 55-70 years with HTLV-1-associated myelopathy (HAM/TSP).

This clonotype was detected a few times. The chain carries TRBV20-1 and TRBJ2-1, with 12 bases lining up with TRBD2. Germline loops: CDR1 DFQATT, CDR2 SNEGSKA (reference sequence). The V and J ends lost 1 base and 9 bases, in that order; junction bases with no gene match: 4. This CDR3 region has 14 residues. CDR3 residues: CSARVASGRGEQFF. The DNA for the CDR3 is TGCAGTGCTAGAGTGGCTAGCGGGAGGGGTGAGCAGTTCTTC.

About this clonotype: A read error may be the cause here, since a much bigger clone is one base away. V and J are TRBV12-3 or TRBV12-4 and TRBJ1-3; maybe TRBD1 (5 bases). The CDR3 consists of 15 residues. V lost 6 bases, J lost 8 bases, and 20 bases lay in between. Written as DNA, the CDR3 is TGTGCCAGCAGACCTGGTGGGGCTGGAGGGGACACCATATATTTT. This translates into CASRPGGAGGDTIYF.

This clonotype showed up many times. The rearrangement links TRBV9 to TRBJ2-4, with 7 bases matching TRBD1. Germline values: CDR1 SGDLS, CDR2 YYNGEE. The ends lost 1 base at V and 6 bases at J; junction bases unmatched: 7. The CDR3 has 15 amino acids. CDR3 region: CASSVMAGGSNIQYF. The CDR3 DNA reads as TGTGCCAGCAGCGTAATGGCAGGGGGTTCAAACATTCAGTACTTC.

This clonotype has ten or more counts. The V gene is TRBV5-1, the J gene TRBJ2-1; D is unresolved. Germline V gene lookup returns CDR1 SGHRS and CDR2 YFSETQ. V lost 2 bases and J 2 bases, leaving 8 bases between the germline ends. The length of the CDR3 is 14 residues. CDR3 nucleotide sequence: TGCGCCAGCAGCTTTTCCGCCCCCTACAATGAGCAGTTCTTC. It is translated as CASSFSAPYNEQFF. The whole variable domain, remainder taken from reference TRBV5-1 and TRBJ2-1, is KAGVTQTPRYLIKTRGQQVTLSCSPISGHRSVSWYQQTPGQGLQFLFEYFSETQRNKGNFPGRFSGRQFSNSRSEMNVSTLELGDSALYLCASSFSAPYNEQFFGPGTRLTVL.

This clonotype was picked up a small number of times. V is TRBV5-6 and J is TRBJ2-3, with D tentatively TRBD1 (5 bases). V dropped 2 bases and J dropped 6 bases, with 19 bases sitting between them. Germline V gene data show CDR1 as SGHDT and CDR2 as YYEEEE. The CDR3 has 16 residues. The CDR3 sequence: CASSFGAFLIGDTQYF. CDR3 DNA: TGTGCCAGCAGCTTTGGGGCCTTCTTAATAGGGGATACGCAGTATTTT.

This clonotype occurred many times. This chain uses TRBV15 with TRBJ1-1; 8 bases are shared with TRBD1. The germline gives CDR1 LNHNV, CDR2 YYDKDF (reference sequence). The CDR3 spans 17 residues. J lost 4 bases, V lost 5 bases, and 15 bases had no gene match. The CDR3 spells CATSSQQGGERSTEAFF. CDR3 coding DNA: TGTGCCACCAGCTCCCAACAGGGGGGAGAAAGAAGCACTGAAGCTTTCTTT.

This clonotype was detected only a few times. This may be a read error, as it is one base from a much larger clone. The chain uses TRBV20-1 and TRBJ2-7; 8 nucleotides agree with TRBD1. Germline CDR1 reads DFQATT; CDR2 reads SNEGSKA (reference sequence). The CDR3 is 15 residues long. With 5 bases clipped from V and 4 bases from J, the junction kept 13 bases outside the gene matches. CDR3: CSAPKPGQGLYEQYF. CDR3 bases: TGCAGTGCTCCTAAACCCGGACAGGGTTTGTACGAGCAGTACTTC.

This clonotype was detected only a few times. The chain recombines TRBV18 with TRBJ2-5; 9 bases fit TRBD2. Germline values: CDR1 KGHSH, CDR2 LQKENI. Trimming at V came to 0 bases and at J to 6 bases, leaving 8 bases not matched to a gene. This CDR3 region has 16 residues. The CDR3 loop reads CASSPPRASGVQTQYF. The CDR3 nucleotides read TGTGCCAGCTCACCACCGAGGGCTAGCGGGGTGCAGACCCAGTACTTC.

There are a few counts of this clonotype. The chain employs TRBV9 and TRBJ2-1, with 9 positions matching TRBD2. V gave up 4 bases and J gave up 6 bases; unmatched junction bases: 8. The length of the CDR3 is 15 residues. Per the germline V gene, CDR1 is SGDLS and CDR2 is YYNGEE. Here the CDR3 reads CASSTRLAVVNEQFF. CDR3 sequence (DNA): TGTGCCAGCAGCACGAGACTAGCGGTAGTCAATGAGCAGTTCTTC.

This clonotype was seen at least ten times. J is TRBJ2-1 and V is TRBV29-1, with 7 bases matching TRBD2. The CDR3 runs to 16 residues. Per germline, CDR1 SQVTM and CDR2 ANQGSEA. Losses at the gene ends were 4 bases for V and 0 bases for J; bases not matched to a gene: 9. Here the CDR3 reads CSVVSGGGSSYNEQFF. CDR3 sequence (DNA): TGCAGCGTTGTTTCAGGCGGGGGTAGCTCCTACAATGAGCAGTTCTTC.

This chain uses TRBV2 with TRBJ2-1, with 10 bases lining up with TRBD2. The CDR3 is 20 amino acids. Germline V gene sequence: CDR1 SNHLY, CDR2 FYNNEI. After removal of 6 bases from V and 9 bases from J, the junction contained 26 bases not matched to a gene. The CDR3 sequence is CASRHYYLIQGPSGSGEQFF. The CDR3 nucleotides read TGTGCCAGCAGGCACTACTATCTAATACAGGGTCCTAGCGGGAGTGGTGAGCAGTTCTTC. Combining the CDR3 with reference TRBV2 and TRBJ2-1 gives the whole variable domain EPEVTQTPSHQVTQMGQEVILRCVPISNHLYFYWYRQILGQKVEFLVSFYNNEISEKSEIFDDQFSVERPDGSNFTLKIRSTKLEDSAMYFCASRHYYLIQGPSGSGEQFFGPGTRLTVL.

This clonotype was seen ten or more times. The V gene is TRBV29-1, the J gene TRBJ2-5; 11 bases are a match to TRBD2. J lost 4 bases, V lost 4 bases, and 11 bases had no gene match. Per germline, CDR1 SQVTM and CDR2 ANQGSEA. There are 16 residues in the CDR3. CDR3 nucleotide sequence: TGCAGCGTTGGCTCCGATAGCGGGAGGGCGCGAGAGACCCAGTACTTC. Translation: CSVGSDSGRARETQYF.

This clonotype was counted between two and nine times. The CDR3 here is CASGLYPQLGLENTIYF. CDR3 DNA sequence: TGTGCTAGTGGTTTGTATCCCCAGTTAGGGTTGGAAAACACCATATATTTT. The chain joins TRBV12-5 to TRBJ1-3; D gene unclear. Trimming cost V 2 bases and J 6 bases, with 20 bases left between them. Germline V gene lookup returns CDR1 LGHNT and CDR2 FRNRAP. This CDR3 is 17 amino acids long.

There are many counts of this clonotype. V gene TRBV12-3 or TRBV12-4 combines with J gene TRBJ2-7; D unresolved. Trimming stripped 1 base from V and 6 bases from J, with 4 bases between. The CDR3 runs to 11 residues. This chain's CDR3 is CASSLEGEQYF. CDR3 nucleotides: TGTGCCAGCAGTTTAGAGGGCGAGCAGTACTTC.

This clonotype was seen many times. J is TRBJ2-7 and V is TRBV5-6, with 12 bases identical to TRBD1. This CDR3 region has 14 residues. CDR1 is SGHDT, CDR2 YYEEEE, per germline. The trim removed 4 bases at V and 6 bases at J, leaving 5 bases unmatched. The CDR3 is CASSGGQGAGEQYF. CDR3 in DNA: TGTGCCAGCAGCGGGGGACAGGGGGCGGGCGAGCAGTACTTC. The full variable domain, in which reference TRBV5-6 and TRBJ2-7 provide the parts outside the CDR3, is DAGVTQSPTHLIKTRGQQVTLRCSPKSGHDTVSWYQQALGQGPQFIFQYYEEEERQRGNFPDRFSGHQFPNYSSELNVNALLLGDSALYLCASSGGQGAGEQYFGPGTRLTVT.

Comment on this clonotype: One junction end does not reproduce the germline sequence, and a read error may be involved. The gene calls are TRBV10-3 and TRBJ2-7; D is possibly TRBD1 or TRBD2 (5 bases each). The germline CDR1 and CDR2 sequences are ENHRY and SYGVKD. The CDR3 sequence is 14 residues long. The CDR3 loop is CVISESTRGYEQYF. CDR3 bases: TGTGTCATCAGTGAGTCAACTAGGGGTTACGAGCAGTACTTC.

The sample holds many counts of this clonotype. This chain links TRBV29-1 with TRBJ2-7; 11 positions match TRBD2. The CDR3 covers 15 residues. Germline trimming cut 8 bases from V and 2 bases from J; bases unmatched to any gene: 11. CDR1 is SQVTM and CDR2 is ANQGSEA in the germline V gene. Written as DNA, the CDR3 is TGCAGCCCATCCCTCCTAGCGGGAGGCCCCTACGAGCAGTACTTC. It translates to CSPSLLAGGPYEQYF.

This clonotype was recorded at least ten times. The rearrangement links TRBV11-3 to TRBJ2-2, with D perhaps TRBD1 or TRBD2 (6 bases each). V lost 1 base and J lost 4, with 13 bases in between. The CDR3 spans 16 residues. The germline V gene encodes CDR1 SGHNT and CDR2 YENEEA. The CDR3 sequence is CASSLAGERVTGELFF. As DNA, the CDR3 is TGTGCCAGCAGCTTAGCAGGGGAGCGGGTCACCGGGGAGCTGTTTTTT. The full variable domain, its missing parts supplied by reference TRBV11-3 and TRBJ2-2, is EAGVVQSPRYKIIEKKQPVAFWCNPISGHNTLYWYLQNLGQGPELLIRYENEEAVDDSQLPKDRFSAERLKGVDSTLKIQPAELGDSAVYLCASSLAGERVTGELFFGEGSRLTVL.

This clonotype was detected ten times or more. CDR3 residues: CASRVYQETQYF. The CDR3, as DNA: TGTGCCAGCAGAGTGTACCAAGAGACCCAGTACTTC. The chain recombines TRBV2 with TRBJ2-5; D uncertain. The CDR3 runs to 12 residues. V dropped 6 bases and J dropped 0 bases, with 5 bases sitting between them. CDR1 SNHLY and CDR2 FYNNEI come from the germline V gene.

Remarks on this clonotype: At one boundary the junction diverges from the germline segment, which might be a read error. The gene calls are TRBV28 and TRBJ2-2, with 8 bases lining up with TRBD2. CDR3 length equals 16 residues. Germline V gives CDR1 MDHEN, CDR2 SYDVKM. The CDR3 nucleotides read TGCGTCAGCAGGCGAGCTAGCGGGCTCAACACCGGGGAGCTGTTTTTT. This gives the protein CVSRRASGLNTGELFF.

This clonotype was observed at least ten times. The chain links TRBV5-1 to TRBJ2-5; 8 bases align to TRBD1. Germline lookup yields CDR1 SGHRS and CDR2 YFSETQ. V lost 4 bases and J lost 1; bases outside the gene matches: 9. The CDR3 has 16 amino acids. CDR3 region: CASSRQTGEVQETQYF. The CDR3 bases are TGCGCCAGCAGCCGTCAGACAGGGGAGGTCCAAGAGACCCAGTACTTC.

For this clonotype: The junction and the germline gene differ at one end; a read error may be behind it. The rearrangement uses TRBV5-1 and TRBJ1-1; D not resolved. The V gene's germline CDR1 is SGHRS and CDR2 YFSETQ. The CDR3 extends over 11 amino acids. The CDR3 is CASSHDTAAFF. CDR3 DNA: TGCGCCAGCAGCCATGACACTGCAGCTTTCTTT.

This clonotype was detected many times. The rearrangement links TRBV20-1 to TRBJ2-3; D is possibly TRBD2 (6 bases). Germline CDR1 reads DFQATT; CDR2 reads SNEGSKA (reference sequence). The CDR3 runs 15 residues. Trimming pared 0 bases from V and 3 bases from J, leaving 13 bases between. CDR3 amino acids: CSARDSPGATDTQYF. CDR3 nucleotide sequence: TGCAGTGCTAGAGATTCCCCGGGAGCTACAGATACGCAGTATTTT.

This clonotype was counted ten times or more. The chain joins TRBV4-1 to TRBJ1-2, with 7 bases that match TRBD1. This CDR3 has 15 residues. V shed 3 bases, J shed 4 bases, and the junction held 8 bases outside the gene matches. Germline assignment: CDR1 MGHRA and CDR2 YSYEKL. CDR3 loop: CASSHNRGLLYGYTF. Here the CDR3 DNA reads TGCGCCAGCAGCCATAATAGGGGGCTGCTCTATGGCTACACCTTC.

Many counts were recorded for this clonotype. J is TRBJ2-4 and V is TRBV6-5, with a weak D call TRBD1 (5 bases). Per germline, CDR1 MNHEY and CDR2 SVGAGI. The ends were cut back, 2 bases at V and 0 bases at J, with 11 bases in the middle. This CDR3 is 16 amino acids long. In DNA form, the CDR3 reads TGTGCCAGCAGTTACCAGGCAGGGCTAGCCAAAAACATTCAGTACTTC. Its translation is CASSYQAGLAKNIQYF.

This clonotype has ten or more counts. The chain recombines TRBV27 with TRBJ2-1, with a possible D match to TRBD1 (5 bases). Looked up from germline, CDR1 is MNHEY and CDR2 is SMNVEV (reference sequence). The CDR3 runs to 13 residues. Trimming shortened V by 3 bases and J by 9 bases, and 12 bases separated the two germline ends. In DNA, the CDR3 is TGTGCCAGCAGTTTCCCTTCGGACACTGAGCAGTTCTTC. It specifies CASSFPSDTEQFF.

This clonotype was recorded at least ten times. This sequence joins TRBV5-1 and TRBJ1-3; D remains ambiguous. V shed 5 bases and J shed 0 bases, with 18 bases lying between them. The CDR3 is 17 amino acids. Germline CDR1 SGHRS, CDR2 YFSETQ. CDR3 sequence reads: CASRPGPTALSGNTIYF. CDR3 DNA: TGCGCCAGCAGACCCGGGCCGACGGCGCTCTCTGGAAACACCATATATTTT.